This T cell receptor beta chain was retrieved from a study of spatial heterogeneity in lung cancer. Study background: Alpha-chain detections were consistently fewer than beta-chain detections among the sequences.

Each CDR3 protein is one row after TCRdb ran MiXCR on the 5' RACE reads. This sample yields some 100,000 distinct CDR3 sequences, of which more than 10% are seen a single time; about two fifths belongs to the top ten. The CDR3 covers 17 residues. The V and J ends lost 1 base and 3 bases, in that order; junction bases with no gene match: 8. Germline V CDR1 and CDR2: LGHNA, YSLEER. Note on this clonotype: Its cognate antigen is unknown.

General study points: Ubiquitous expanded tumor TCRs surfaced in blood more at resection than they did at follow-up.

As to time point: sample taken at primary tumor resection. Donation came from about 72 patients with untreated early-stage non-small cell lung cancer. Unsorted samples of tumor, nontumor lung or frozen PBMC had their whole RNA sequenced. The chain is built from TRBV4-3 and TRBJ2-7; the match to TRBD2 covers 11 bases. Specimen: PBMCs, collected at surgery. This sequence originates from a male donor with early-stage non-small cell lung cancer. In DNA, the CDR3 is TGCGCCAGCAGCCAAGGGCTAGCGGGGGGCTCGGACTACGAGCAGTACTTC. Its translation: CASSQGLAGGSDYEQYF.